These 25 T cell receptor delta chains originate from one sample sequenced in a study of Vδ1+ human thymocytes (dated by TCRdb to about 2018). Study-wide conclusions, independent of this receptor: Thymic TRG and TRD repertoires appeared highly polyclonal with Gaussian CDR3 length distributions, unlike oligoclonal peripheral blood repertoires.

Data came from an Illumina MiSeq. RNA extraction was carried out with the RNeasy mini kit, and reverse transcription was then done using Superscript III. CDR3 amplicons were generated by multiplex PCR with pooled V-gene forward primers and a constant-region reverse primer carrying Illumina adaptor overhangs. For TCRdb, the public reads were processed anew by CATT, and duplicate DNA sequences were folded into one row. The sample yields around 60,000 delta-chain clones; over 12% were counted once. Jointly, the top ten make up under 0.5% of the sample. Which antigens these TCRs recognize remains unknown. Specimen: Vdelta1+ gamma-delta thymocytes from the thymus. Sample cell subset or site, as interpreted from the label and publication: FACS-sorted CD3+ TCRalphabeta- TCRVdelta1+ TCRVdelta2- thymocytes. These receptors were taken from a girl in the first two years of life who had congenital heart surgery.

This clone has more than one count but fewer than ten. The chain is built from TRDV1 and TRDJ1; tentatively, D is TRDD3 (9 bases). This CDR3 comprises 28 residues. V was pared by 3 bases and J by 1 base, with 51 bases between. The germline V gene encodes CDR1 TSWWSYY and CDR2 QGS. The CDR3 spells CALGDHPRPTSYSMGGTGGPGATDKLIF. Here the CDR3 DNA reads TGTGCTCTTGGGGATCACCCCAGGCCAACTTCCTACTCGATGGGAGGGACTGGGGGACCCGGCGCCACCGATAAACTCATCTTT.

This clone was picked up one time. The V and J genes are TRDV1 and TRDJ1, with 10 bases fitting TRDD3. The CDR3 sequence is 21 residues long. Germline V lookup: CDR1 TSWWSYY, CDR2 QGS. V shed 5 bases and J 2 bases; nucleotides not matched to a gene: 23. The CDR3 DNA follows: TGTGCTCTTGGGACGACCCGTTCCCTCGGAGTACTGGGGGATGCTACCGATAAACTCATCTTT. It is translated as CALGTTRSLGVLGDATDKLIF.

As for this clone: Other DNA sequences in the sample encode the same CDR3. The rearrangement joins TRDV1 to TRDJ1, with D perhaps matching TRDD2 (6 bases). Germline CDR1 TSWWSYY, CDR2 QGS. V was clipped by 4 bases and J by 4 bases, with 31 bases between them. This CDR3 contains 20 residues. The CDR3 here is CALGVPPGLPRYLWRDKLIF. The CDR3 DNA reads TGTGCTCTTGGGGTGCCTCCGGGCCTTCCACGTTACCTTTGGCGCGATAAACTCATCTTT.

The V and J genes are TRDV1 and TRDJ1; tentative D call: TRDD2 (6 bases). Germline CDR1 is TSWWSYY and CDR2 is QGS. Trimming removed 5 bases from V and 3 bases from J, with 16 bases in between. CDR3 length equals 15 residues. This CDR3 is CALGRPSPYADKLIF. CDR3 nucleotide sequence: TGTGCTCTTGGGAGGCCTTCCCCTTACGCCGATAAACTCATCTTT.

This clone has only a few counts. V is TRDV1 and J is TRDJ1, with 11 bases matching TRDD3. J gave up 0 bases and V 4 bases, and 13 bases lay outside the gene matches. Germline V gene sequence: CDR1 TSWWSYY, CDR2 QGS. The length of the CDR3 is 19 residues. DNA of the CDR3: TGTGCTCTTGGGGCCCGGCCTGGGGGATACAACCCGTACACCGATAAACTCATCTTT. Protein product: CALGARPGGYNPYTDKLIF.

This clone was observed a few times. V usage is TRDV1 and J usage is TRDJ1; D ambiguous. The CDR3 is made up of 15 amino acids. Germline values: CDR1 TSWWSYY, CDR2 QGS. Trimming removed 9 bases at V and 0 bases at J, with 17 bases between. CDR3 DNA sequence: TGTGCTCTCGGCCGGGGTACGCTGTACACCGATAAACTCATCTTT. Protein product: CALGRGTLYTDKLIF.

The genes are TRDV1 and TRDJ1, with D tentatively TRDD3 (5 bases). The ends were cut back, 3 bases at V and 7 bases at J, with 24 bases in the middle. The CDR3 sequence is 17 residues long. Germline V gene sequence: CDR1 TSWWSYY, CDR2 QGS. The CDR3 protein is CALGEISPPRRDCKLIF. The CDR3 DNA reads TGTGCTCTTGGGGAGATTTCGCCCCCGCGAAGGGATTGTAAACTCATCTTT.

The rearrangement joins TRDV2 to TRDJ3; D is unclear. The CDR3 runs 19 residues. Trimming removed 6 bases from V and 1 base from J, with 21 bases in between. Germline V gives CDR1 GEAIGNYY, CDR2 EKD. CDR3 amino acids: CACRIRGSKGSWDTRQMFF. In DNA form, the CDR3 reads TGTGCCTGTCGAATCCGGGGCTCAAAGGGGTCCTGGGACACCCGACAGATGTTTTTC.

J is TRDJ1 and V is TRDV2, with 7 bases aligning to TRDD3. Germline CDR1 is GEAIGNYY and CDR2 is EKD. The CDR3 is made up of 15 amino acids. With 0 bases clipped from V and 5 bases from J, the junction kept 8 bases outside the gene matches. The CDR3 region is CACDTLGISRDKLIF. The CDR3 DNA sequence: TGTGCCTGTGACACCCTGGGGATAAGTAGGGATAAACTCATCTTT.

This clone was observed a few times. The chain links TRDV1 to TRDJ1; TRDD3 agrees at 8 bases. Germline-derived CDR1 and CDR2 are TSWWSYY and QGS. The CDR3 loop spans 24 amino acids. Losses at the gene ends were 1 base for V and 1 base for J; bases not matched to a gene: 29. The CDR3 is CALGEHPTPTEWGTGGRVTDKLIF. In DNA form, the CDR3 reads TGTGCTCTTGGGGAACATCCTACTCCTACTGAATGGGGGACTGGGGGTCGGGTCACCGATAAACTCATCTTT.

The chain recombines TRDV1 with TRDJ1; D may be TRDD3 (6 bases). Trimming removed 0 bases from V and 0 bases from J, with 23 bases in between. The CDR3 is 20 amino acids. Per germline, CDR1 TSWWSYY and CDR2 QGS. CDR3 bases: TGTGCTCTTGGGGAACTTCCCTGGGGACTCGAGGTCATGTACACCGATAAACTCATCTTT. Translated: CALGELPWGLEVMYTDKLIF.

This clone was observed a few times. The genes are TRDV1 and TRDJ1; 9 nucleotides align to TRDD3. This CDR3 spans 25 amino acids. Per germline, CDR1 TSWWSYY and CDR2 QGS. Unmatched junction bases numbered 30, after V lost 1 base and J lost 0 bases. CDR3 region: CALGEQTHLLLGDKSKCRNTDKLIF. For the CDR3, the DNA is TGTGCTCTTGGGGAACAAACCCACCTACTACTGGGGGACAAATCGAAGTGTCGTAACACCGATAAACTCATCTTT.

This chain connects TRDV1 to TRDJ1; 7 positions match TRDD3. The CDR3 loop spans 21 amino acids. Germline V CDR1 and CDR2: TSWWSYY, QGS. Trimming removed 0 bases from V and 0 bases from J; junction bases left unmatched: 19. The CDR3 DNA reads as TGTGCTCTTGGGGAACTGGCCGGGTCTGGGGGCCGTACCCTGTACACCGATAAACTCATCTTT. Residues: CALGELAGSGGRTLYTDKLIF.

The gene calls are TRDV1 and TRDJ1; a weak D match, TRDD2 (6 bases). V was clipped by 4 bases and J by 0 bases, with 30 bases between them. In germline, CDR1 is TSWWSYY, CDR2 QGS. The CDR3 contains 21 residues. The CDR3 spells CALGGPTLRGDVKQYTDKLIF. CDR3 nucleotides: TGTGCTCTTGGGGGTCCTACGTTGCGTGGGGACGTCAAACAGTACACCGATAAACTCATCTTT.

A few counts support this clone. V usage is TRDV1 and J usage is TRDJ1; a possible D gene is TRDD2 (6 bases). The length of the CDR3 is 16 residues. Trimming shortened V by 4 bases and J by 0 bases, and 15 bases separated the two germline ends. In germline, CDR1 is TSWWSYY, CDR2 QGS. The CDR3 bases are TGTGCTCTTGGGGTTCCTTCCCCCGCCAACACCGATAAACTCATCTTT. Its translation: CALGVPSPANTDKLIF.

The V and J genes are TRDV1 and TRDJ1; 13 positions match TRDD3. V was clipped by 1 base and J by 4 bases; unmatched bases: 15. The CDR3 is 20 residues long. CDR1 and CDR2 (germline): TSWWSYY, QGS. The CDR3 coding sequence is TGTGCTCTTGGGGAACATGTAGGCTTGGACTGGGGGATACGGGACGATAAACTCATCTTT. It is translated as CALGEHVGLDWGIRDDKLIF.

This clone was seen a few times. The V and J genes are TRDV1 and TRDJ1; 11 positions match TRDD3. The CDR3 is 22 amino acids. Germline V gene lookup returns CDR1 TSWWSYY and CDR2 QGS. Trimming took 2 bases from V and 0 from J; bases not matched to a gene: 20. CDR3 amino acids: CALGETLKESWGIRKYTDKLIF. The CDR3 nucleotides are TGTGCTCTTGGGGAAACCCTAAAGGAATCGTGGGGGATACGGAAGTACACCGATAAACTCATCTTT.

The chain combines TRDV1 with TRDJ1, with D possibly called TRDD2 or TRDD3 (6 bases each). Trimming cost V 4 bases and J 4 bases, with 34 bases left between them. Germline CDR1 TSWWSYY, CDR2 QGS. The CDR3 has 21 amino acids. Here the CDR3 DNA reads TGTGCTCTTGGGGGACCTTCCGCCTTTACTGGGCGACCGGAGTACATCGATAAACTCATCTTT. It codes for CALGGPSAFTGRPEYIDKLIF.

This clone is labeled medium-sized. This sequence joins TRDV2 and TRDJ1, with D possibly matching TRDD2 (5 bases). Germline assignment: CDR1 GEAIGNYY and CDR2 EKD. This CDR3 is built from 15 residues. V lost 3 bases, J lost 2 bases, and 15 bases lay in between. CDR3 nucleotide sequence: TGTGCCTGTGACCCCTACCGCGGTCGAACCGATAAACTCATCTTT. It yields the protein CACDPYRGRTDKLIF.

This clone was detected only a few times. The chain links TRDV1 to TRDJ1; D might be TRDD3 (6 bases). Germline CDR1 is TSWWSYY and CDR2 is QGS. The CDR3 has 19 amino acids. V dropped 5 bases and J dropped 0 bases, with 25 bases sitting between them. Here the CDR3 reads CALGKGRVRGDPYTDKLIF. The CDR3 DNA reads as TGTGCTCTTGGGAAGGGAAGGGTACGGGGGGACCCCTACACCGATAAACTCATCTTT.

In this sample, this clone turned up a few times. The rearrangement joins TRDV1 to TRDJ1; D tentatively reads TRDD2 or TRDD3 (6 bases each). This CDR3 spans 21 amino acids. The V and J ends lost 2 bases and 2 bases respectively, with 30 bases between them. The germline V gene encodes CDR1 TSWWSYY and CDR2 QGS. The CDR3 DNA reads as TGTGCTCTTGGGGAATCAGCTCCTACAAATGCGGAGGGGATCCCAACCGATAAACTCATCTTT. Its protein product is CALGESAPTNAEGIPTDKLIF.

The rearrangement links TRDV1 to TRDJ1; 9 bases fit TRDD3. V trimming: 1 base; J trimming: 1 base; junction bases outside the gene matches: 16. CDR3 size: 20 residues. The germline gives CDR1 TSWWSYY, CDR2 QGS. For the CDR3, the DNA is TGTGCTCTTGGGGAACGGGCTCTGCACCTCGGGGGATACCCCACCGATAAACTCATCTTT. Its protein is CALGERALHLGGYPTDKLIF.

This rearrangement joins TRDV1 to TRDJ1; weak D call: TRDD3 (6 bases). The CDR3 contains 19 residues. Per germline, CDR1 TSWWSYY and CDR2 QGS. Trimming stripped 3 bases from V and 0 bases from J, with 23 bases between. The CDR3 here is CALGERDYVWGPYTDKLIF. The CDR3 region has the DNA TGTGCTCTTGGGGAGAGGGACTACGTCTGGGGACCGTACACCGATAAACTCATCTTT.

This clone has just a few counts. The V gene is TRDV1, the J gene TRDJ1, with TRDD2 as a possible D gene (6 bases). V lost 2 bases and J lost 0, with 25 bases in between. There are 20 residues in the CDR3. In germline, CDR1 is TSWWSYY, CDR2 QGS. This chain's CDR3 is CALGEAFPRRGVCYTDKLIF. The CDR3 DNA reads TGTGCTCTTGGGGAAGCCTTCCCAAGACGGGGGGTCTGTTACACCGATAAACTCATCTTT.

Only a few counts were recorded for this clone. This sequence joins TRDV2 and TRDJ1; TRDD3 matches 8 bases. The CDR3 spans 17 residues. CDR1 and CDR2 (germline): GEAIGNYY, EKD. Germline trimming cut 4 bases from V and 0 bases from J; bases unmatched to any gene: 12. CDR3 bases: TGTGCCTGTGAACGACTTGGGGGATTAACGGACACCGATAAACTCATCTTT. It specifies CACERLGGLTDTDKLIF.